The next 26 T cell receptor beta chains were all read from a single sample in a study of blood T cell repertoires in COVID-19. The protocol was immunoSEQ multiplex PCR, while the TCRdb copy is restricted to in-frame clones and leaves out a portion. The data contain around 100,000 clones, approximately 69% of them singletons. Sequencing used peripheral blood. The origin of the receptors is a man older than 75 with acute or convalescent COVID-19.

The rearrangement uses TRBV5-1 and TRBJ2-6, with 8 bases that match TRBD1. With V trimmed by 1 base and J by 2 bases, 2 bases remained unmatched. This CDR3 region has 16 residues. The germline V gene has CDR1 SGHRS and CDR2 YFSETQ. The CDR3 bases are TGCGCCAGCAGCTTGCAGGGGGCGGCTGGGGCCAACGTCCTGACTTTC. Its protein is CASSLQGAAGANVLTF.

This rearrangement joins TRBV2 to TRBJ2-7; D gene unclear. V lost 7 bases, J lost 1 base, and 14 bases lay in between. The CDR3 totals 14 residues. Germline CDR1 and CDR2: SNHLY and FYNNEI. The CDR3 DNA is TGTGCCAGCAACGTTTACGGCGGTTCCTACGAGCAGTACTTC. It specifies CASNVYGGSYEQYF.

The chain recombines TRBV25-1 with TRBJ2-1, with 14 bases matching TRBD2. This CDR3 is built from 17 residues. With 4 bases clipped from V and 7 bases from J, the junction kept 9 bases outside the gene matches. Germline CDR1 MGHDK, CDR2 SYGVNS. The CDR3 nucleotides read TGTGCCAGCAGTGGGAAATGGGGGACTAGCGGGAGTAATGAGCAGTTCTTC. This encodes CASSGKWGTSGSNEQFF. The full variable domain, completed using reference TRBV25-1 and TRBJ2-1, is EADIYQTPRYLVIGTGKKITLECSQTMGHDKMYWYQQDPGMELHLIHYSYGVNSTEKGDLSSESTVSRIRTEHFPLTLESARPSHTSQYLCASSGKWGTSGSNEQFFGPGTRLTVL.

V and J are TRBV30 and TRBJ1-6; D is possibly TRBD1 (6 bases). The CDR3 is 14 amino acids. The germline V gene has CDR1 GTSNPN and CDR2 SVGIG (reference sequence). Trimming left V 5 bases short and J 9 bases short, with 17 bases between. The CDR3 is CAWGNRARGSPLHF. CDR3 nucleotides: TGTGCCTGGGGAAACCGGGCCAGGGGTTCACCCCTCCACTTT.

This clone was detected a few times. The CDR3 reads CASSLGQARNSPLHF. CDR3 in DNA: TGTGCCAGCAGTTTGGGGCAAGCACGGAATTCACCCCTCCACTTT. This rearrangement joins TRBV28 to TRBJ1-6; D might be TRBD1 (5 bases). This CDR3 has 15 amino acids. CDR1 MDHEN and CDR2 SYDVKM come from the germline V gene. The germline V and J ends were trimmed by 3 bases and 7 bases, with 13 bases remaining between them.

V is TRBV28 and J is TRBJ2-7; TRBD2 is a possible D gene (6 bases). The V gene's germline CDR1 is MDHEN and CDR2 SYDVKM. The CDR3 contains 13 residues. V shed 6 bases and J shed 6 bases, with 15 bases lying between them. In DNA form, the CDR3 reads TGTGCCAGCAGAACCGGGACTGGATTCGAGCAGTACTTC. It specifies CASRTGTGFEQYF.

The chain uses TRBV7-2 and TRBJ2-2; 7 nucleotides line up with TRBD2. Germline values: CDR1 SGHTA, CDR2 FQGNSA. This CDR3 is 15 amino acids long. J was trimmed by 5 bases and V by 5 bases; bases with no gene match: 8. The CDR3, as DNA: TGTGCCAGCAGCCCTATGGGCGGGAGTACCGGGGAGCTGTTTTTT. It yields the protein CASSPMGGSTGELFF.

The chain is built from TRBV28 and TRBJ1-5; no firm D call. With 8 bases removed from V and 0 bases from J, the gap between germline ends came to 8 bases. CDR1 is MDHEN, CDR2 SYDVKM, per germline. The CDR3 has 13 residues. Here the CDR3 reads CASREISNQPQHF. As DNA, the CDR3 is TGTGCCAGCCGCGAGATTAGCAATCAGCCCCAGCATTTT. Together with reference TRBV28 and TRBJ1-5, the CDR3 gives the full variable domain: DVKVTQSSRYLVKRTGEKVFLECVQDMDHENMFWYRQDPGLGLRLIYFSYDVKMKEKGDIPEGYSVSREKKERFSLILESASTNQTSMYLCASREISNQPQHFGDGTRLSIL.

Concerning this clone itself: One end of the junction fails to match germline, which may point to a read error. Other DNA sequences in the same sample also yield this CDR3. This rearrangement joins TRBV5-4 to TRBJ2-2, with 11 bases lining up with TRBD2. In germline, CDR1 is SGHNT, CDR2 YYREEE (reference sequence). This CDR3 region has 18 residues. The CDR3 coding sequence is TGTGCCAGCAGCGCGACTAGCGGGATAGATAGGGACACCGGGGAGTTGTTTTTT. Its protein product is CASSATSGIDRDTGELFF.

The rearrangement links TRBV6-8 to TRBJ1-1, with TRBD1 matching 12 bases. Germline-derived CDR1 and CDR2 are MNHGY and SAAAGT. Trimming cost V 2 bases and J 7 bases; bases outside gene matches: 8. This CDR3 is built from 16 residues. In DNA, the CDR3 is TGTGCCAGCAGTTACGAAATCTGGGACAGGGGGCTTGAAGCTTTCTTT. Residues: CASSYEIWDRGLEAFF.

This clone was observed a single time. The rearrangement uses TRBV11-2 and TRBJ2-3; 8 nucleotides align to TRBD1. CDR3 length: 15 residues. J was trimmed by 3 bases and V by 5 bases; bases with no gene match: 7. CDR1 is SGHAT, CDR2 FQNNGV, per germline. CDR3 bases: TGTGCCAGCAGCCCGACAGGGGTAAAGACAGATACGCAGTATTTT. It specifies CASSPTGVKTDTQYF.

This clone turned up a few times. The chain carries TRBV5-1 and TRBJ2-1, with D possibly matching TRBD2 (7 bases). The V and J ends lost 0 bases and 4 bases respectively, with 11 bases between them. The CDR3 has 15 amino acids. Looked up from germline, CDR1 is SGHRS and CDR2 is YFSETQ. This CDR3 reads CASSLAGEGYNEQFF. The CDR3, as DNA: TGCGCCAGCAGCTTGGCAGGGGAGGGGTACAATGAGCAGTTCTTC. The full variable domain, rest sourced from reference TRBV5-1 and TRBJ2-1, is KAGVTQTPRYLIKTRGQQVTLSCSPISGHRSVSWYQQTPGQGLQFLFEYFSETQRNKGNFPGRFSGRQFSNSRSEMNVSTLELGDSALYLCASSLAGEGYNEQFFGPGTRLTVL.

The DNA for the CDR3 is TGTGCCAGCAGGGATCTACAGGGATATAGCAATCAGCCCCAGCATTTT. Its translation: CASRDLQGYSNQPQHF. The gene calls are TRBV2 and TRBJ1-5; TRBD1 might be the D (6 bases). This CDR3 contains 16 residues. Germline V CDR1 and CDR2: SNHLY, FYNNEI. V was cut by 6 bases and J by 0 bases, with 15 bases left in between.

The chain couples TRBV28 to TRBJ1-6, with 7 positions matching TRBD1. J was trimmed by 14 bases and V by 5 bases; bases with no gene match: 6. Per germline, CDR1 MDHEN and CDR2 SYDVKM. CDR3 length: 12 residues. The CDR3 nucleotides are TGTGCCAGCAGTGTGACAGGGAGATCCCTCCACTTT. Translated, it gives CASSVTGRSLHF.

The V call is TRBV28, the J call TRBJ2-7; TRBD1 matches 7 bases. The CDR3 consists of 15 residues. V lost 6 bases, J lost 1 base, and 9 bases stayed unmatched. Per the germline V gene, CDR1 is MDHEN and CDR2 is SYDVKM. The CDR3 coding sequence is TGTGCCAGCAGCCCGGGGACAGACTGGTCCTACGAGCAGTACTTC. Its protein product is CASSPGTDWSYEQYF.

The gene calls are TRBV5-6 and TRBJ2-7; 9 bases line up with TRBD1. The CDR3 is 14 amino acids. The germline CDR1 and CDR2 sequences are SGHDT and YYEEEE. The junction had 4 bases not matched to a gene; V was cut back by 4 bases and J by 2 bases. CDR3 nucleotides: TGTGCCAGCAGCCTGGGACAGGGTCCCTACGAGCAGTACTTC. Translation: CASSLGQGPYEQYF.

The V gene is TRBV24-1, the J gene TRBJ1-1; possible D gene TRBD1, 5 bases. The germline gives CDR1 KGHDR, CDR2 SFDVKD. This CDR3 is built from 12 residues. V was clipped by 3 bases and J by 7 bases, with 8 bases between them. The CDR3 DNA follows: TGTGCCACCAGTGATCACAGGAATGAAGCTTTCTTT. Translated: CATSDHRNEAFF.

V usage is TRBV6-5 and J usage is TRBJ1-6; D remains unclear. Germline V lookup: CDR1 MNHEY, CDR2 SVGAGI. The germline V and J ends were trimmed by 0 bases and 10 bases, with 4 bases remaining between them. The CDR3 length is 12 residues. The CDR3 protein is CASSYSSSPLHF. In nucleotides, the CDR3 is TGTGCCAGCAGTTACTCTAGCTCACCCCTCCACTTT.

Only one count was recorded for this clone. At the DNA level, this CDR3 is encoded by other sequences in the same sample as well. CDR3 nucleotides: TGTGCCAGCAGCCAGGGGACAGGGAACACTGAAGCTTTCTTT. This translates into CASSQGTGNTEAFF. J is TRBJ1-1 and V is TRBV3-1 (or the pseudogene TRBV3-2); 8 nucleotides align to TRBD1. Looked up from germline, CDR1 is LGHDT and CDR2 is YNNKEL (reference sequence). The length of the CDR3 is 14 residues. The ends lost 3 bases at V and 1 base at J; junction bases unmatched: 1.

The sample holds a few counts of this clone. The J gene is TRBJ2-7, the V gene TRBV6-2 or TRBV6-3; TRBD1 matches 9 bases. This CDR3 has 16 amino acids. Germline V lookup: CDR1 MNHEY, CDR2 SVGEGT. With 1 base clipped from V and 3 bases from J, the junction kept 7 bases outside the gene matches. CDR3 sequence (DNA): TGTGCCAGCAGTTACTTACTAGGGACAGGGAACTACGAGCAGTACTTC. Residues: CASSYLLGTGNYEQYF.

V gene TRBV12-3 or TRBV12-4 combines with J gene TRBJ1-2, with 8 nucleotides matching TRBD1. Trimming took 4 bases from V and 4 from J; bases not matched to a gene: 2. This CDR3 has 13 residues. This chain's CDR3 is CASSSGQVYGYTF. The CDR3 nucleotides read TGTGCCAGCAGTTCGGGACAGGTCTATGGCTACACCTTC.

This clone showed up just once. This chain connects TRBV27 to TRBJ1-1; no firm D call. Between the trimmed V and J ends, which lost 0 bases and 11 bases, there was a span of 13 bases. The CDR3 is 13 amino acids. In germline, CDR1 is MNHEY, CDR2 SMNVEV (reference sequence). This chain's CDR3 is CASSLSFGTGAFF. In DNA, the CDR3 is TGTGCCAGCAGTTTATCGTTTGGTACCGGGGCTTTCTTT.

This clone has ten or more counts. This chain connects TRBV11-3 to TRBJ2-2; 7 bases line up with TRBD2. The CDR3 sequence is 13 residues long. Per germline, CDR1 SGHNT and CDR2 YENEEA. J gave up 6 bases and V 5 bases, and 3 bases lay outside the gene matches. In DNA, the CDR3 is TGTGCCAGCAGCCCAGGACTAGCCGGGGAGCTGTTTTTT. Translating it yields CASSPGLAGELFF.

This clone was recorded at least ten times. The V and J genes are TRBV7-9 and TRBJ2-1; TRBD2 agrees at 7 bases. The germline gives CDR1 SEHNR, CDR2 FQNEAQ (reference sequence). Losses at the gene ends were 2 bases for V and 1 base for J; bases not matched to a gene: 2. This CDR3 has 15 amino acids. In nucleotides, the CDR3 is TGTGCCAGCAGCTTACGCGGGAGTTCCTACAATGAGCAGTTCTTC. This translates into CASSLRGSSYNEQFF.

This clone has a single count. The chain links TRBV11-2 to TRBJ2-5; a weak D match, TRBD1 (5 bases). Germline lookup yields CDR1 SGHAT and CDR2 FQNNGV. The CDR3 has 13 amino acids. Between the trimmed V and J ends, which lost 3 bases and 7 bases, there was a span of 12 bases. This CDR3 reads CASSFSDIGTQYF. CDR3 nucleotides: TGTGCCAGCAGCTTCTCGGACATAGGGACCCAGTACTTC. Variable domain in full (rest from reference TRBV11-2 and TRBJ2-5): EAGVAQSPRYKIIEKRQSVAFWCNPISGHATLYWYQQILGQGPKLLIQFQNNGVVDDSQLPKDRFSAERLKGVDSTLKIQPAKLEDSAVYLCASSFSDIGTQYFGPGTRLLVL.

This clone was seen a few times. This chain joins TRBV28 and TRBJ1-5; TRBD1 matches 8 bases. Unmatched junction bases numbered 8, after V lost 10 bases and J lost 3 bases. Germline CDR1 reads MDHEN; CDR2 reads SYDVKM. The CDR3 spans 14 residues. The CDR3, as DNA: TGTGCCACTGGTCAGGGGGCGGCCAATCAGCCCCAGCATTTT. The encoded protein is CATGQGAANQPQHF.